Listed below are T cell receptor beta chains from one sample, sequenced in a study of control samples from healthy donors and cancer patients. Clones were read by immunoSEQ multiplex PCR, and TCRdb kept only the in-frame ones, dropping some. The table has some 130,000 clones, 93% seen once. Sample: PBMCs. These receptors all stem from a man aged 50 to 60 with head and neck cancer. CDR3s include the opening cysteine and the closing phenylalanine or tryptophan.

V,J,CDR3
TRBV6-2/TRBV6-3,TRBJ2-1,CASSYGWRGLEQFF
TRBV7-8,TRBJ2-7,CASSLEAAPPYEQYF
TRBV18,TRBJ1-4,CASSPLQGSEKLFF
TRBV14,TRBJ1-6,CASSHLRGQGKHSPLHF
TRBV18,TRBJ2-1,CASSPKDRGRLNEQFF
TRBV5-5,TRBJ2-2,CASSRPGESTGELFF
TRBV5-1,TRBJ2-1,CASSSLAGRDEQFF
TRBV9,TRBJ2-1,CASSAIQGGEQFF
TRBV4-3,TRBJ1-1,CASSQDRRFEAFF
TRBV23-1,TRBJ2-5,CASSPRAWEETQYF
TRBV3-1/TRBV3-2,TRBJ2-7,CASSQETLAGNEQYF
TRBV5-1,TRBJ2-5,CASRAGGPGETQYF
TRBV5-4,TRBJ1-5,CASSLPNQPQHF
TRBV18,TRBJ1-2,CASSPQGSNYGYTF
TRBV30,TRBJ1-2,CAWSRQGRGYTF
TRBV4-1,TRBJ2-7,CASSLDTLSLYEQYF
TRBV7-9,TRBJ2-5,CASSPAVETQYF
TRBV6-5,TRBJ2-1,CASSYGGGTYNEQFF
TRBV18,TRBJ1-1,CASLPYRDHTEAFF
TRBV7-2,TRBJ2-7,CASSLNPSGPTLYEQYF
TRBV7-8,TRBJ1-1,CASSLGFAGGTEAFF
TRBV7-6,TRBJ2-7,CASSLEEGKSSYEQYF
TRBV18,TRBJ2-5,CASSPQQGAETQYF
TRBV15,TRBJ2-7,CATSRDPASSYEQYF
TRBV14,TRBJ2-7,CASSQESLSSYEQYF
TRBV25-1,TRBJ2-1,CASSLAGGNFEQFF
TRBV4-1,TRBJ1-1,CASSQRRTGGTEAFF
TRBV7-2,TRBJ1-3,CASSPDSRLIAGNTIYF
TRBV7-3,TRBJ2-7,CASSHRQGLAEQYF
TRBV16,TRBJ1-2,CASSLQTNYGYTF
TRBV4-1,TRBJ1-3,CASSQAPFQGTSGNTIYF
TRBV7-2,TRBJ1-4,CASSSRQGLEKLFF
TRBV6-6,TRBJ1-1,CASSLTQFEAFF
TRBV29-1,TRBJ2-7,CSVEAPRPNEQYF
TRBV5-1,TRBJ2-2,CASGGGRIGELFF
TRBV6-2/TRBV6-3,TRBJ1-2,CASSYLAGYGYTF
TRBV7-3,TRBJ1-1,CASSLGVGNTEAFF